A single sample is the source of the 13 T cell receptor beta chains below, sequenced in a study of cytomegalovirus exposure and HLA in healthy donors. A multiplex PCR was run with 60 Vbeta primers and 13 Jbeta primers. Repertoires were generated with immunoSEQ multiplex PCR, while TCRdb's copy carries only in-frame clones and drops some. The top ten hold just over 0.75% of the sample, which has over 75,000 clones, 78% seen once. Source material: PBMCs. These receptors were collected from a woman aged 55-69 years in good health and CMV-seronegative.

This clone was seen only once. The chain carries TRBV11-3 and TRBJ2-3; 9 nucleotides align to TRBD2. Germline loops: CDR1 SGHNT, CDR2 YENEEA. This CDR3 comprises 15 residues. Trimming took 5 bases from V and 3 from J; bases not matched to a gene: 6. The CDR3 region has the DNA TGTGCCAGCAGCCGTAGCGGGAGAGGAACAGATACGCAGTATTTT. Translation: CASSRSGRGTDTQYF.

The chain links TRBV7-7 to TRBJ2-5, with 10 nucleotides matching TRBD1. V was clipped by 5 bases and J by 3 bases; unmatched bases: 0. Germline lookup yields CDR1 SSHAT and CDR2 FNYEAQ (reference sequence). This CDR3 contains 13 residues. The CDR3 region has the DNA TGTGCCAGCAGCGGGACAGGGGAAGAGACCCAGTACTTC. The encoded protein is CASSGTGEETQYF.

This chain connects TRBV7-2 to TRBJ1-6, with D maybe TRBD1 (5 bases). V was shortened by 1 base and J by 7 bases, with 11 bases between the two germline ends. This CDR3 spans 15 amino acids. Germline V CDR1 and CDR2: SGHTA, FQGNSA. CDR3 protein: CASSLVRGVNSPLHF. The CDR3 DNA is TGTGCCAGCAGCTTAGTGCGGGGCGTAAATTCACCCCTCCACTTT.

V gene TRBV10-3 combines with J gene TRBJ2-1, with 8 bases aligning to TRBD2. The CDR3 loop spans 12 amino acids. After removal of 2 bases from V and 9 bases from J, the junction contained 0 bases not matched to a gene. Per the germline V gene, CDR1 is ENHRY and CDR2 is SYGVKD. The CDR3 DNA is TGTGCCATCAGTGAGCGGGAGGGTGAGCAGTTCTTC. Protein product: CAISEREGEQFF.

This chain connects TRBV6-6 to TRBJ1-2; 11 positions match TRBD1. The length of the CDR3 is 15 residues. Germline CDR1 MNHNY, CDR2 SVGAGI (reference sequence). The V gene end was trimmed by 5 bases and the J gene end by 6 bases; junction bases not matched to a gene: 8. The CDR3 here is CASSPRTGGIDGYTF. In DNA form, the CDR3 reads TGTGCCAGCAGTCCCCGGACAGGGGGCATAGATGGCTACACCTTC.

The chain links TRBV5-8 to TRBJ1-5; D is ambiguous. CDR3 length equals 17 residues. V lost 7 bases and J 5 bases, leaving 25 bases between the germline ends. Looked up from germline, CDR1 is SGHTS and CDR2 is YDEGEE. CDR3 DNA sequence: TGTGCCAGCGAATTCGGCCTCGGGGTTCCACGTGATCAGCCCCAGCATTTT. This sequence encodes CASEFGLGVPRDQPQHF.

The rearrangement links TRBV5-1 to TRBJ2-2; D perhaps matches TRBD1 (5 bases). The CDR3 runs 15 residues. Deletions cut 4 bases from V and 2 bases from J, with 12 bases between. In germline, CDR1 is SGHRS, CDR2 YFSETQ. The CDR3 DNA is TGCGCCAGCAGCCGCCGACAGCCCAACACCGGGGAGCTGTTTTTT. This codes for CASSRRQPNTGELFF.

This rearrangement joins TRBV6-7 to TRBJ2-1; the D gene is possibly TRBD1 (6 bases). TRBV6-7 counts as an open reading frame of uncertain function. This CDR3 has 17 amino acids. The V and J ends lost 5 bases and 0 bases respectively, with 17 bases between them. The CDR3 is CASSTSRQDRSYNEQFF. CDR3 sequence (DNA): TGTGCCAGCAGTACCTCTCGACAGGATCGCTCCTACAATGAGCAGTTCTTC.

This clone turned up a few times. CDR3 region: CASSEGSGGVGMSFF. As DNA, the CDR3 is TGCGCCAGCAGTGAAGGGAGCGGAGGGGTTGGGATGTCTTTCTTT. This sequence joins TRBV10-1 and TRBJ1-1; D is possibly TRBD1 (5 bases). CDR1 is WNHNN, CDR2 SYGVQD, per germline (reference sequence). The V end was cut by 3 bases, the J end by 12 bases, with 23 bases between. This CDR3 spans 15 amino acids.

CDR3 region: CASSYPGLEQFF. The CDR3 DNA follows: TGTGCCAGCAGCTACCCGGGACTAGAGCAGTTCTTC. V and J are TRBV5-4 and TRBJ2-1; 7 bases align to TRBD2. The V gene's germline CDR1 is SGHNT and CDR2 YYREEE (reference sequence). The CDR3 runs 12 residues. Germline trimming cut 3 bases from V and 10 bases from J; bases unmatched to any gene: 4.

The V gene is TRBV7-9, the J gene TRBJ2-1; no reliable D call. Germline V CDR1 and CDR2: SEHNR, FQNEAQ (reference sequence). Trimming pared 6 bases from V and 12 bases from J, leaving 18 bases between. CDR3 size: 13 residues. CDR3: CASSSGVSLGQFF. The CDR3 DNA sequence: TGTGCCAGCAGTTCAGGTGTAAGCCTGGGGCAGTTCTTC.

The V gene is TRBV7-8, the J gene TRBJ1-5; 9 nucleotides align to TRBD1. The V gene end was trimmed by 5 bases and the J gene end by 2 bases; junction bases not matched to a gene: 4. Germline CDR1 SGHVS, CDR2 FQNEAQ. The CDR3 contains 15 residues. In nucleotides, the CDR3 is TGTGCCAGCAGCCAGGGACAGGGTGGCAATCAGCCCCAGCATTTT. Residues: CASSQGQGGNQPQHF.

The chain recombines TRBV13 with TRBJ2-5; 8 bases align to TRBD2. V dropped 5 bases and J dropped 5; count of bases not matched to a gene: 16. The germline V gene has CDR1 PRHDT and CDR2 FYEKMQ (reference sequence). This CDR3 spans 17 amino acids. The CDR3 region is CASSPEDGGARRETQYF. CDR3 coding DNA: TGTGCCAGCAGCCCCGAAGACGGGGGGGCCCGCAGGGAGACCCAGTACTTC.